Presented here are 17 T cell receptor beta chains from one specimen sequenced in a study of blood T cells in healthy people across ages. The second PCR ran roughly 6 to 12 cycles with a sample-barcoded 5' primer and J-beta primers. TCRdb processed the 5' RACE reads anew with MiXCR; each CDR3 protein has one entry. The repertoire holds roughly 1,100,000 distinct CDR3 sequences, about 23% seen once, with approximately 0.79% in the top ten. This same sample was also part of a study on T cells of mothers and their children.

The sequencing sample was made of blood. These receptors were collected from a girl aged 2 to 9 in good health.

This clonotype showed up just once. This sequence joins TRBV20-1 and TRBJ1-2; unclear D gene. In germline, CDR1 is DFQATT, CDR2 SNEGSKA (reference sequence). This CDR3 is 11 amino acids long. The germline V and J ends were trimmed by 0 bases and 13 bases, with 12 bases remaining between them. The CDR3 reads CSARDGRNPTF. DNA of the CDR3: TGCAGTGCTAGAGATGGGAGGAATCCCACCTTC.

The sample holds a few counts of this clonotype. The chain combines TRBV4-2 with TRBJ1-4; 8 bases map to TRBD1. The CDR3 loop spans 15 amino acids. V trimming: 1 base; J trimming: 12 bases; junction bases outside the gene matches: 10. Germline lookup yields CDR1 LGHNA and CDR2 YNFKEQ. The CDR3 DNA reads as TGTGCCAGCAGCCAAGTTGGACAGGGCCTGGAAGAACTGTTTTTT. Translation gives CASSQVGQGLEELFF.

Only a few counts were recorded for this clonotype. The gene calls are TRBV19 and TRBJ2-2; D perhaps matches TRBD2 (5 bases). This CDR3 spans 12 amino acids. Germline CDR1 LNHDA, CDR2 SQIVND (reference sequence). V lost 10 bases, J lost 7 bases, and 13 bases lay in between. The CDR3 DNA is TGTGCCATCGCGGACTTCCACGGGGAGCTGTTTTTT. Translating gives CAIADFHGELFF.

There are a few counts of this clonotype. In nucleotides, the CDR3 is TGTGCCAGCAGCTTTGAGGGGGGGCTTGAGCAGTTCTTC. Encoded protein: CASSFEGGLEQFF. The J gene is TRBJ2-1, the V gene TRBV7-2; D is possibly TRBD2 (7 bases). The CDR3 loop spans 13 amino acids. V was clipped by 3 bases and J by 9 bases, with 12 bases between them. CDR1 and CDR2 from the germline V gene are SGHTA and FQGNSA.

The V call is TRBV20-1, the J call TRBJ2-7, with TRBD2 matching 7 bases. Trimming cost V 0 bases and J 2 bases; bases outside gene matches: 7. Germline CDR1 and CDR2: DFQATT and SNEGSKA (reference sequence). CDR3 length: 15 amino acids. DNA of the CDR3: TGCAGTGCTAGAGAGCGGGGGATCGAAACCTACGAGCAGTACTTC. Residues: CSARERGIETYEQYF.

The count of this clonotype is one. This chain uses TRBV4-2 with TRBJ2-1; 8 bases are a match to TRBD1. V dropped 1 base and J dropped 8; count of bases not matched to a gene: 4. CDR1 is LGHNA and CDR2 is YNFKEQ in the germline V gene. There are 14 residues in the CDR3. The CDR3 bases are TGTGCCAGCAGCCAAGGGTCAGGGGGCTATGAGCAGTTCTTC. As protein: CASSQGSGGYEQFF.

This clonotype was detected only a few times. The CDR3 loop reads CASTRGGEGYTF. CDR3 DNA: TGTGCCAGCACCAGAGGGGGCGAGGGCTACACCTTC. This chain connects TRBV6-1 to TRBJ1-2; 7 bases align to TRBD1. Unmatched junction bases numbered 7, after V lost 7 bases and J lost 8 bases. The CDR3 runs 12 residues. Germline CDR1 is MNHNS and CDR2 is SASEGT.

Comment on this clonotype: One junction end disagrees with the germline gene, perhaps due to a read error. The CDR3 loop is CASSLGLGFTNEQFF. DNA for the CDR3: TGTGCTAGCAGCTTAGGACTAGGGTTTACGAATGAGCAGTTCTTC. The chain couples TRBV7-7 to TRBJ2-1; 7 positions agree with TRBD2. This CDR3 has 15 residues. Germline V gives CDR1 SSHAT, CDR2 FNYEAQ (reference sequence).

The table lists this clonotype with a few counts. J is TRBJ1-2 and V is TRBV19; 8 positions agree with TRBD1. Germline V gives CDR1 LNHDA, CDR2 SQIVND (reference sequence). Trimming took 5 bases from V and 6 from J; bases not matched to a gene: 11. This CDR3 is built from 15 residues. The CDR3 sequence: CASSATGGYSNGYTF. The CDR3 DNA follows: TGTGCCAGTAGTGCTACAGGGGGGTACAGCAATGGCTACACCTTC.

This clonotype was detected only a few times. The chain joins TRBV12-3 or TRBV12-4 to TRBJ2-2; D is uncertain. The germline V and J ends were trimmed by 2 bases and 5 bases, with 9 bases remaining between them. This CDR3 has 14 amino acids. The CDR3 coding sequence is TGTGCCAGCAGTTTATTAGGTCCGACCGGGGAGCTGTTTTTT. Translating gives CASSLLGPTGELFF.

V and J are TRBV2 and TRBJ2-1; 7 nucleotides match TRBD2. The V gene end was trimmed by 5 bases and the J gene end by 2 bases; junction bases not matched to a gene: 12. The CDR3 spans 17 residues. Germline V gene lookup returns CDR1 SNHLY and CDR2 FYNNEI. The CDR3 sequence is CASSYYLAAITYNEQFF. For the CDR3, the DNA is TGTGCCAGCAGTTATTATCTAGCGGCTATAACCTACAATGAGCAGTTCTTC.

V gene TRBV12-3 or TRBV12-4 combines with J gene TRBJ1-4; D is uncertain. The CDR3 consists of 15 residues. Trimming cost V 6 bases and J 8 bases, with 19 bases left between them. Here the CDR3 reads CASSPRGSLYEKLFF. In nucleotides, the CDR3 is TGTGCCAGCAGCCCTCGGGGTTCCTTGTACGAAAAACTGTTTTTT.

The chain has TRBV28 and TRBJ2-3, with D perhaps given as TRBD1 or TRBD2 (5 bases each). With 2 bases removed from V and 1 base from J, the gap between germline ends came to 10 bases. Germline CDR1 and CDR2: MDHEN and SYDVKM. The CDR3 runs to 15 residues. CDR3: CASSLGTDRTDTQYF. CDR3 coding DNA: TGTGCCAGCAGTTTAGGGACGGACCGCACAGATACGCAGTATTTT.

The genes are TRBV28 and TRBJ2-3, with 7 nucleotides matching TRBD1. The CDR3 has 16 amino acids. The germline CDR1 and CDR2 sequences are MDHEN and SYDVKM. V lost 5 bases, J lost 7 bases, and 15 bases stayed unmatched. This CDR3 is CASSGPGTELRNTQYF. The CDR3 DNA reads as TGTGCCAGCAGTGGCCCCGGGACAGAACTAAGGAATACGCAGTATTTT.

This chain connects TRBV3-1 to TRBJ2-7; 10 bases are shared with TRBD1. The CDR3 has 15 amino acids. Germline V gene lookup returns CDR1 LGHDT and CDR2 YNNKEL (reference sequence). Trimming removed 3 bases from V and 4 bases from J; junction bases left unmatched: 6. The CDR3 is CASSQGQGIYYEQYF. For the CDR3, the DNA is TGTGCCAGCAGCCAGGGACAGGGGATCTATTACGAGCAGTACTTC.

In its sample, this clonotype was seen a few times. A read error may produce the germline difference seen at one junction end. J is TRBJ2-7 and V is TRBV4-1; D is possibly TRBD2 (6 bases). Germline V gives CDR1 MGHRA, CDR2 YSYEKL. CDR3 length: 15 amino acids. CDR3 region: CAGSQSRDSFYEQYF. In DNA, the CDR3 is TGCGCCGGCAGCCAGAGCCGGGACTCGTTCTACGAGCAGTACTTC.

The chain is built from TRBV28 and TRBJ1-4, with 7 bases aligning to TRBD1. This CDR3 has 15 residues. V lost 3 bases, J lost 4 bases, and 5 bases stayed unmatched. Per the germline V gene, CDR1 is MDHEN and CDR2 is SYDVKM. Here the CDR3 DNA reads TGTGCCAGCAGTTTTGGGGACAGACTTAATGAAAAACTGTTTTTT. Translated, it gives CASSFGDRLNEKLFF.